This TCR beta chain was retrieved from a study of blood T cell repertoires in COVID-19. Only in-frame clones appear in the TCRdb table, and some are missing; sequencing was by immunoSEQ multiplex PCR. This repertoire shows 100,000 to 120,000 clones, over 75% found once; its top ten account for 1.5% to 1.9%. V lost 2 bases and J 2 bases, leaving 6 bases between the germline ends. Germline assignment: CDR1 MNHEY and CDR2 SMNVEV (reference sequence). The CDR3 runs to 13 residues. Sequencing input: peripheral blood. The genes are TRBV27 and TRBJ1-2; D ambiguous. The clonotype originates from a man between 45 and 60 years old with acute or convalescent COVID-19. For the CDR3, the DNA is TGTGCCAGCAGTTTAGGGCAGAACTATGGCTACACCTTC. Its protein is CASSLGQNYGYTF.